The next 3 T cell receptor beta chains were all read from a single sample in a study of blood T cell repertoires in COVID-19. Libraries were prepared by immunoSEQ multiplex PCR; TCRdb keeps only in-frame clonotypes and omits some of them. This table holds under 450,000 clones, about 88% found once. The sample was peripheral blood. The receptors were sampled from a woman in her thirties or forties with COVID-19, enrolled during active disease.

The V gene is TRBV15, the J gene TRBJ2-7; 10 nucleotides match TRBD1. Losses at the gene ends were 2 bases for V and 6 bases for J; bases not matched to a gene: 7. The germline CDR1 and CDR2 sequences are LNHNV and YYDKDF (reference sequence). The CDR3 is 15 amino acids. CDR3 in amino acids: CATSRLSGTGAEQYF. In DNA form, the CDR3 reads TGTGCCACCAGCAGACTGTCCGGGACAGGGGCCGAGCAGTACTTC. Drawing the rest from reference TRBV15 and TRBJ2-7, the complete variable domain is DAMVIQNPRYQVTQFGKPVTLSCSQTLNHNVMYWYQQKSSQAPKLLFHYYDKDFNNEADTPDNFQSRRPNTSFCFLDIRSPGLGDTAMYLCATSRLSGTGAEQYFGPGTRLTVT.

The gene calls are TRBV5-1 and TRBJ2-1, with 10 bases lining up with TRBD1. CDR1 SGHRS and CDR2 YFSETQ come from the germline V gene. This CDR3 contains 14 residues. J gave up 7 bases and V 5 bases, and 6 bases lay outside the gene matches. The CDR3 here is CASRGTGVENEQFF. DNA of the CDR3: TGCGCCAGCAGGGGGACAGGGGTGGAAAATGAGCAGTTCTTC.

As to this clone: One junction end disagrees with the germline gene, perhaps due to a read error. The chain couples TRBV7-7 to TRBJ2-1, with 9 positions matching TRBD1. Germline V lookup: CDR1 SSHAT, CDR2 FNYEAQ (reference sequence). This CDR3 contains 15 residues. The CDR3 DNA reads TGTGCTAGCAGCTTAGGGACAGGGCGTTACAATGAGCAGTTCTTC. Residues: CASSLGTGRYNEQFF.